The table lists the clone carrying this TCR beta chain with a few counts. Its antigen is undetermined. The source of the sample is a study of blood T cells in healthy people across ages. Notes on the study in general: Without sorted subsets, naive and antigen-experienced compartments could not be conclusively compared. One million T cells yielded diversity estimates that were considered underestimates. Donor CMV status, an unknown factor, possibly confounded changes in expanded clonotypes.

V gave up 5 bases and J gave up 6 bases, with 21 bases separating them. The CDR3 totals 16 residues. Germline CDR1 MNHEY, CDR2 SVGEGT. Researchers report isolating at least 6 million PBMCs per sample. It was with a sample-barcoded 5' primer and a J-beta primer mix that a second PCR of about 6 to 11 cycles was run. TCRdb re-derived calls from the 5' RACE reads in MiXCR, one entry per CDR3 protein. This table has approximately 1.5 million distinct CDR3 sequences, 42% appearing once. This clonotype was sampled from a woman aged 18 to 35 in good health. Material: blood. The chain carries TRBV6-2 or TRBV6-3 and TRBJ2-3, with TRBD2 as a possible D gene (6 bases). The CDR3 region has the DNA TGTGCCAGCAGTAACCCCTTCCGGGACTGGGCGGATACGCAGTATTTT. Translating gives CASSNPFRDWADTQYF.